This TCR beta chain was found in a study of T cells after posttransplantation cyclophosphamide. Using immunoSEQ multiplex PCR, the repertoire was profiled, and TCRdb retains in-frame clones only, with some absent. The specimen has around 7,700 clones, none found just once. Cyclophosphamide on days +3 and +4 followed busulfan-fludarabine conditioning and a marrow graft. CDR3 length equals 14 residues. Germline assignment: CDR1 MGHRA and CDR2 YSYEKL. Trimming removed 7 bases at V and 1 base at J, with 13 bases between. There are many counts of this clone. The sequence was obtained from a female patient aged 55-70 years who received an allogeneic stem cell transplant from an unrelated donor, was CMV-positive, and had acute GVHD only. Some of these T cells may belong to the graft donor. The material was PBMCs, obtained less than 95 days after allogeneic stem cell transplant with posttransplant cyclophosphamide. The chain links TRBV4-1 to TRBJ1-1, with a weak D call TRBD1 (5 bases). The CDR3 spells CASNSRVKNTEAFF. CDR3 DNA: TGCGCCAGCAACTCCAGGGTGAAGAACACTGAAGCTTTCTTT.